Detailed here is one T cell receptor (beta chain). Original methodology: Cell counts per sample came from amplifying reference gene primers. Sequencing was performed with immunoSEQ multiplex PCR; in TCRdb, only in-frame clones are kept and a portion is missing. The DNA was the basis for D and trimming; V, J and clone size are from that table. Of some 62,000 clones listed, around 89% were seen once; the top ten hold approximately 20%. This entry is derived from a study of blood T cell repertoires in COVID-19. In the study overall: The origin of the acute and convalescent COVID-19 samples was the United States, Italy and Spain. In each case, the material was cDNA or gDNA derived from T cells, B-cell-depleted T cells, or PBMCs.

This receptor was identified in a woman in her sixties with COVID-19, enrolled during active disease. The specimen was peripheral blood.

CDR3 sequence (DNA): TGCGCCAGCAGCCCAAGTCCAGGGGGAGCTTACACTGAAGCTTTCTTT. It encodes CASSPSPGGAYTEAFF. V usage is TRBV5-1 and J usage is TRBJ1-1; 7 bases match TRBD1. Germline V gene lookup returns CDR1 SGHRS and CDR2 YFSETQ. Germline trimming cut 4 bases from V and 3 bases from J; bases unmatched to any gene: 12. The CDR3 length is 16 residues.